These T cell receptor beta chains were read from a single sample in a study of persistence of HIV-infected CD4 T cells. The protocol was immunoSEQ multiplex PCR, while the TCRdb copy is restricted to in-frame clones and leaves out a portion. Among about 36,000 clones listed, about 85% were seen once. These receptors are not linked to any known antigen. Source: cultured CD4+ T cells from PBMCs, taken from a patient who received antiretroviral therapy. The receptors were sampled from an adult with HIV. The donor label of this sample is uncertain. The CDR3 runs from the conserved cysteine through the conserved F or W. D genes are given only for firm matches. Clone sizes are given selectively: once, few, many, or a class where the clone is expanded.

J	D	V	size	DNA	CDR3
TRBJ2-1	-	TRBV7-3	-	TGTGCCAGCAGCTTAACGTTAATGTTAGGGGCCAATGAGCAGTTCTTC	CASSLTLMLGANEQFF
TRBJ2-7	-	TRBV5-6	-	TGTGCCAGCAGCTTGGCTCCATACGAGCAGTACTTC	CASSLAPYEQYF
TRBJ1-1	-	TRBV7-2	-	TGTGCCAGCAGCTGGGGGCCGGGGAGCGGTGAAGCTTTCTTT	CASSWGPGSGEAFF
TRBJ1-1	-	TRBV19	-	TGTGCCAGTATCGGCCCGGGGGACACTGAAGCTTTCTTT	CASIGPGDTEAFF
TRBJ1-2	TRBD1	TRBV28	medium-sized	TGTGCCAGCAGTCGGGACAGGGGGCTCGGCTACACCTTC	CASSRDRGLGYTF
TRBJ2-3	-	TRBV7-3	-	TGTGCCAGCAGCTTTATCGGCGGGACAGCAGATACGCAGTATTTT	CASSFIGGTADTQYF
TRBJ1-4	-	TRBV5-6	-	TGTGCCAGCAGCTTGGCTAAGGGACCATATGAAAAACTGTTTTTT	CASSLAKGPYEKLFF
TRBJ2-2	-	TRBV5-5	-	TGTGCCAGCAGCTTGGTTGGTGGGCGAGGCACCGGGGAGCTGTTTTTT	CASSLVGGRGTGELFF
TRBJ1-2	TRBD1	TRBV6-1	few	TGTGCCAGCAGTGACGAGACAGGGGGCGGCTACACCTTC	CASSDETGGGYTF
TRBJ2-7	-	TRBV19	-	TGTGCCAGTAGTATCAGGGCAGGGCTCTACGAGCAGTACTTC	CASSIRAGLYEQYF
TRBJ2-1	TRBD1	TRBV7-3	-	TGTGCCAGCAGCTTAACGGGACAGGGGGGATACAATGAGCAGTTCTTC	CASSLTGQGGYNEQFF
TRBJ2-2	-	TRBV5-1	-	TGCGCCAGCAGCTTCAGGGGCTCGGGCACCGGGGAGCTGTTTTTT	CASSFRGSGTGELFF
TRBJ1-4	-	TRBV5-4	-	TGTGCCAGCAGCCGAACCGCCATAGATAATGAAAAACTGTTTTTT	CASSRTAIDNEKLFF
TRBJ2-1	TRBD1	TRBV7-8	-	TGTGCCAGCAGCCGAGTGGGTGGGGGACAGGGGACCTACAATGAGCAGTTCTTC	CASSRVGGGQGTYNEQFF
TRBJ1-1	TRBD1	TRBV7-2	-	TGTGCCAGCAGGTTTACAGGGGACACTGAAGCTTTCTTT	CASRFTGDTEAFF